Here is one TCR beta chain with its context. As processed by the authors: Amplification with reference gene primers provided the estimates of nucleated cell counts. The method was immunoSEQ multiplex PCR; TCRdb's version includes in-frame clones alone and lacks a portion of them. Clone size and the V and J calls come from that table; the DNA yielded D and trimming. The table has 150,000 to 200,000 clones, approximately 74% seen once. The entry originates in a study of blood T cell repertoires in COVID-19. Across the whole study: COVID-19 samples from acute and convalescent phases originated in the United States, Italy and Spain. From T cells, B-cell-depleted T cells, or PBMCs came the material, which was cDNA or gDNA.

V was clipped by 5 bases and J by 9 bases, with 16 bases between them. CDR3 length: 13 residues. Germline lookup yields CDR1 LGHDT and CDR2 YNNKEL (reference sequence). This chain uses TRBV3-1 (or the pseudogene TRBV3-2) with TRBJ1-1, with a weak D call TRBD1 (5 bases). This sequence was found in a woman of 80 years or more with acute or convalescent COVID-19. Sequencing was carried out using peripheral blood. DNA of the CDR3: TGTGCCAGCAGCACCCAACGGCGGGGCAAAGCTTTCTTT. This sequence encodes CASSTQRRGKAFF.